The 10 T cell receptor beta chains presented below share a single source sample, sequenced in a study of CD8 T cells in ankylosing spondylitis. One entry per CDR3 protein results from TCRdb running MiXCR on the 5' RACE reads. Of some 350,000 distinct CDR3 sequences in the sample, about 15% are singletons; the top ten hold 1.1%. Sequenced sample: blood, either unsorted or a sorted T cell fraction (not recorded which). The origin of the receptors is a male donor with ankylosing spondylitis or in good health (not recorded which).

This clonotype was found a few times. This chain connects TRBV27 to TRBJ2-1; D is perhaps TRBD2 (5 bases). CDR3 length equals 13 residues. The germline gives CDR1 MNHEY, CDR2 SMNVEV (reference sequence). The V end lost 6 bases, the J end lost 8 bases, and 14 bases lay between the germline ends. CDR3 nucleotides: TGTGCCAGCAGGGACTCCGGGCGGGATGAGCAGTTCTTC. As protein: CASRDSGRDEQFF.

The chain couples TRBV3-1 to TRBJ2-5; 8 nucleotides agree with TRBD1. The CDR3 has 15 residues. Germline V gives CDR1 LGHDT, CDR2 YNNKEL (reference sequence). V trimming: 0 bases; J trimming: 6 bases; junction bases outside the gene matches: 6. CDR3 sequence: CASSQEAGGGKTQYF. As DNA, the CDR3 is TGTGCCAGCAGCCAAGAAGCAGGGGGCGGAAAGACCCAGTACTTC.

The sample holds many counts of this clonotype. V usage is TRBV10-3 and J usage is TRBJ2-2; possibly TRBD2 for D (5 bases). The CDR3 length is 14 residues. The ends were cut back, 4 bases at V and 4 bases at J, with 10 bases in the middle. CDR1 and CDR2 (germline): ENHRY, SYGVKD. The chain's CDR3 is CAISVGEGTGELFF. CDR3 coding DNA: TGTGCCATCAGTGTCGGGGAAGGCACCGGGGAGCTGTTTTTT.

V usage is TRBV3-1 and J usage is TRBJ1-1; D might be TRBD1 (6 bases). The V gene's germline CDR1 is LGHDT and CDR2 YNNKEL (reference sequence). CDR3 size: 12 residues. V lost 10 bases and J 5 bases, leaving 14 bases between the germline ends. The CDR3 DNA reads TGTGCCACAACCGGGGGCGGGACTGAAGCTTTCTTT. This sequence encodes CATTGGGTEAFF.

This chain connects TRBV7-9 to TRBJ1-4; maybe TRBD1 (5 bases). Germline V gene data show CDR1 as SEHNR and CDR2 as FQNEAQ (reference sequence). The CDR3 runs to 14 residues. Deletions cut 2 bases from V and 2 bases from J, with 6 bases between. This chain's CDR3 is CASSLWGTNEKLFF. The CDR3, as DNA: TGTGCCAGCAGCTTATGGGGGACTAATGAAAAACTGTTTTTT. The full variable domain, with the rest looked up from reference TRBV7-9 and TRBJ1-4, is DTGVSQNPRHKITKRGQNVTFRCDPISEHNRLYWYRQTLGQGPEFLTYFQNEAQLEKSRLLSDRFSAERPKGSFSTLEIQRTEQGDSAMYLCASSLWGTNEKLFFGSGTQLSVL.

This clonotype was observed a few times. V is TRBV6-1 and J is TRBJ1-1; TRBD1 might be the D (5 bases). Per the germline V gene, CDR1 is MNHNS and CDR2 is SASEGT. The CDR3 is 14 amino acids. Trimming stripped 7 bases from V and 6 bases from J, with 18 bases between. CDR3 loop: CASIDQLGPAEAFF. The CDR3 DNA reads as TGTGCCAGCATCGACCAACTGGGGCCCGCTGAAGCTTTCTTT.

This clonotype was observed a handful of times. The chain uses TRBV20-1 and TRBJ2-3; tentatively, D is TRBD2 (5 bases). Germline CDR1 and CDR2: DFQATT and SNEGSKA (reference sequence). This CDR3 contains 12 residues. V shed 3 bases and J shed 7 bases, with 11 bases lying between them. The CDR3 region has the DNA TGCAGTGCTAGCGGGGAGCAGCATACGCAGTATTTT. Amino acids: CSASGEQHTQYF.

This clonotype was seen repeatedly, ten times or more. The chain joins TRBV5-1 to TRBJ2-3; no clear D. This CDR3 spans 14 amino acids. The germline gives CDR1 SGHRS, CDR2 YFSETQ. With 1 base removed from V and 0 bases from J, the gap between germline ends came to 6 bases. The CDR3 nucleotides read TGCGCCAGCAGCTTGTTATATAGCACAGATACGCAGTATTTT. It is translated as CASSLLYSTDTQYF.

This clonotype appeared a few times. V and J are TRBV30 and TRBJ2-5; D gene uncertain. Trimming pared 3 bases from V and 1 base from J, leaving 6 bases between. The CDR3 consists of 12 residues. Germline V gene data show CDR1 as GTSNPN and CDR2 as SVGIG (reference sequence). This CDR3 reads CAWRAAQETQYF. CDR3 in DNA: TGTGCCTGGAGGGCAGCCCAAGAGACCCAGTACTTC.

The chain couples TRBV6-5 to TRBJ2-7, with 9 bases lining up with TRBD1. V shed 4 bases, J shed 4 bases, and the junction held 8 bases outside the gene matches. Germline V gene sequence: CDR1 MNHEY, CDR2 SVGAGI. CDR3 length: 15 residues. Written as DNA, the CDR3 is TGTGCCAGCAGTTCCCCGACAGGGGGTATGTACGAGCAGTACTTC. Protein: CASSSPTGGMYEQYF.